What follows describes a single T cell receptor (beta chain). This specimen belongs to a study of shared clonotypes between healthy human individuals. CDR3 length equals 15 residues. V lost 4 bases and J lost 7, with 21 bases in between. Per the germline V gene, CDR1 is SGHNT and CDR2 is YYREEE (reference sequence). The repertoire was sequenced with immunoSEQ multiplex PCR; TCRdb's copy has only in-frame clones and lacks some. The table lists more than 1,200,000 clones, about 98.5% of them singletons. The source material was naive CD4+ T cells sorted from blood. The subset denotes: CD45RA+ positively selected. The receptor was derived from a man under 40 in good health. The chain is built from TRBV5-4 and TRBJ2-7; D uncertain. CDR3 loop: CASSQTPLGLQEQYF. The DNA for the CDR3 is TGTGCCAGCAGCCAAACCCCGTTAGGGCTACAAGAGCAGTACTTC.